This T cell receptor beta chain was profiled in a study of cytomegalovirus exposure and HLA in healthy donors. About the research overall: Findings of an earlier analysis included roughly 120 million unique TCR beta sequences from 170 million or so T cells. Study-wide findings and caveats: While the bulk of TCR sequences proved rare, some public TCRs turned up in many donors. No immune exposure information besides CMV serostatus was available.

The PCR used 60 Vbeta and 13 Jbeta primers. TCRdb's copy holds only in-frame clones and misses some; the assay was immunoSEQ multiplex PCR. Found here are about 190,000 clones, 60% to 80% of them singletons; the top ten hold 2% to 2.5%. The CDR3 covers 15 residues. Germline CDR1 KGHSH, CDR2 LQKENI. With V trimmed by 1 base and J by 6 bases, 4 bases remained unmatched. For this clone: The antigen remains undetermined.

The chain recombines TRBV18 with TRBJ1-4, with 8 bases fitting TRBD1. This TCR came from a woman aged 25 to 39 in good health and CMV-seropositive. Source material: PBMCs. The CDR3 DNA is TGTGCCAGCTCACCACTCGGACAGGGTTATGAAAAACTGTTTTTT. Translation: CASSPLGQGYEKLFF.